These T cell receptor beta chains were read from a single sample in a study of shared clonotypes between healthy human individuals. The protocol was immunoSEQ multiplex PCR, while the TCRdb copy is restricted to in-frame clones and leaves out a portion. The sample has approximately 2.5 million clones; roughly 93% are singletons. The sample comprised naive CD4+ T cells from PBMCs. All receptors come from a man between 18 and 29 years old in good health. Some clones in this sample may be carry-over from other donors' samples. Both conserved end residues are trimmed from each CDR3.

v_gene: TRBV5-1; j_gene: TRBJ2-5; CDR3aa: ASSAEGTGEETQY
v_gene: TRBV5-1; j_gene: TRBJ2-1; CDR3aa: ASSLKLLAGPIYNEQF
v_gene: TRBV5-4; j_gene: TRBJ2-3; CDR3aa: ASSSPTRGTDTQY
v_gene: TRBV7-2; j_gene: TRBJ1-3; CDR3aa: ASSLSPRAFGNTIY
v_gene: TRBV28; j_gene: TRBJ2-7; CDR3aa: ASTGGAVIGYEQY
v_gene: TRBV10-3; j_gene: TRBJ1-5; CDR3aa: AISIRVRQPQH
v_gene: TRBV9; j_gene: TRBJ2-3; CDR3aa: ASSVATAGSLDTQY
v_gene: TRBV2; j_gene: TRBJ2-1; CDR3aa: ASSGEDREYNEQF
v_gene: TRBV19; j_gene: TRBJ2-6; CDR3aa: ASRGLDHTGSGANVLT
v_gene: TRBV6-5; j_gene: TRBJ2-1; CDR3aa: ASSYSWGSYNEQF
v_gene: TRBV13; j_gene: TRBJ2-2; CDR3aa: ASSLSGLGQGGTGELF
v_gene: TRBV28; j_gene: TRBJ1-5; CDR3aa: ASSLEVRTYQPQH
v_gene: TRBV4-2; j_gene: TRBJ1-2; CDR3aa: ASSPGEQFKTAYYGYT
v_gene: TRBV7-9; j_gene: TRBJ1-1; CDR3aa: ASSSRTGSTQGTEAF
v_gene: TRBV5-5; j_gene: TRBJ1-2; CDR3aa: ASSLESVAGYT
v_gene: TRBV6-1; j_gene: TRBJ2-3; CDR3aa: ASSALPDTQY
v_gene: TRBV6-1; j_gene: TRBJ2-5; CDR3aa: ASSGGGAGRETQY
v_gene: TRBV11-2; j_gene: TRBJ2-1; CDR3aa: ASSLGYGSNPYNEQF
v_gene: TRBV28; j_gene: TRBJ1-4; CDR3aa: ASSRRQGVGEKLF
v_gene: TRBV6-6; j_gene: TRBJ2-7; CDR3aa: ASSYPPGPEQY
v_gene: TRBV7-2; j_gene: TRBJ2-7; CDR3aa: ASSWGSSYEQY
v_gene: TRBV2; j_gene: TRBJ1-1; CDR3aa: ASRIDRGPGNTEAF
v_gene: TRBV18; j_gene: TRBJ1-6; CDR3aa: ASSPDLTGAGSPLH
v_gene: TRBV28; j_gene: TRBJ2-6; CDR3aa: ASSLSLGGRGANVLT
v_gene: TRBV15; j_gene: TRBJ2-1; CDR3aa: ATSRDRISGGRLSSYNEQF
v_gene: TRBV18; j_gene: TRBJ2-5; CDR3aa: ASSHLDSQETQY
v_gene: TRBV7-2; j_gene: TRBJ1-1; CDR3aa: ASSLEGLGTEAF
v_gene: TRBV21-1; j_gene: TRBJ2-3; CDR3aa: ASSKDGTGTNTSGRLTDTQY
v_gene: TRBV7-7; j_gene: TRBJ2-1; CDR3aa: ASSRLAGSYNEQF
v_gene: TRBV28; j_gene: TRBJ2-7; CDR3aa: ASSFPPYEQY
v_gene: TRBV4-2; j_gene: TRBJ2-3; CDR3aa: ASSQFGGVRGVSSTDTQY
v_gene: TRBV6-1; j_gene: TRBJ1-1; CDR3aa: ASSLFAELNTEAF
v_gene: TRBV18; j_gene: TRBJ2-1; CDR3aa: ASSPPSAYNEQF
v_gene: TRBV27; j_gene: TRBJ1-2; CDR3aa: ASSLRGGYGYT
v_gene: TRBV19; j_gene: TRBJ1-1; CDR3aa: ASSIPGTGITEAF
v_gene: TRBV6-1; j_gene: TRBJ2-7; CDR3aa: ASSPGVTYEQY
v_gene: TRBV5-1; j_gene: TRBJ2-1; CDR3aa: ASSLRGLAGTF
v_gene: TRBV18; j_gene: TRBJ2-2; CDR3aa: ASSPPEPGQGGTGELF
v_gene: TRBV6-5; j_gene: TRBJ1-2; CDR3aa: ASSRQGAYGYT
v_gene: TRBV5-1; j_gene: TRBJ2-1; CDR3aa: ASSLAGGVHNEQF
v_gene: TRBV6-1; j_gene: TRBJ2-2; CDR3aa: ASARGTGVTGELF
v_gene: TRBV9; j_gene: TRBJ1-2; CDR3aa: ASSAGGASNYGYT